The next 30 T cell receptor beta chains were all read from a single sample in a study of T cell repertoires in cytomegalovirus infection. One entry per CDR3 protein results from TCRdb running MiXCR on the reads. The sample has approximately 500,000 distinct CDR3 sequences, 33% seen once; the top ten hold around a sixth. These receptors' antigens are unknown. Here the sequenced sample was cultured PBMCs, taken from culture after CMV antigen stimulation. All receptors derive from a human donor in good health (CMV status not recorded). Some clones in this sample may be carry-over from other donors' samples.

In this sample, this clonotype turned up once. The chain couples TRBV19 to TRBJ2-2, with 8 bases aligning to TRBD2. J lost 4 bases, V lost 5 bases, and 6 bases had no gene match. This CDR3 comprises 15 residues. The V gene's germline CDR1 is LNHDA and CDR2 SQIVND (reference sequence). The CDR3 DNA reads TGTGCCAGTAGTTCAGCGGGAGTCGGCACCGGGGAGCTGTTTTTT. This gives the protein CASSSAGVGTGELFF. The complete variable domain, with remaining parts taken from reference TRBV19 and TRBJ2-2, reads DGGITQSPKYLFRKEGQNVTLSCEQNLNHDAMYWYRQDPGQGLRLIYYSQIVNDFQKGDIAEGYSVSREKKESFPLTVTSAQKNPTAFYLCASSSAGVGTGELFFGEGSRLTVL.

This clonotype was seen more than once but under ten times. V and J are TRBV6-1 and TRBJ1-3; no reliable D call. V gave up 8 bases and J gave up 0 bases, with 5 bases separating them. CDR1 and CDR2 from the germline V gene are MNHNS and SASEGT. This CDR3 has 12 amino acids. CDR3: CASEGSGNTIYF. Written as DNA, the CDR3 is TGTGCCAGCGAGGGCTCTGGAAACACCATATATTTT.

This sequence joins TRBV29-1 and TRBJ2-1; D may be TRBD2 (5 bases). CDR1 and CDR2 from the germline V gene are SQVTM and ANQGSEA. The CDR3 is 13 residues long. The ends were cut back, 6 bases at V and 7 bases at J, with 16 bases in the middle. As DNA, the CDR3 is TGCAGCGTAGACCCGGCTCTAGCTAATGAGCAGTTCTTC. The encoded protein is CSVDPALANEQFF.

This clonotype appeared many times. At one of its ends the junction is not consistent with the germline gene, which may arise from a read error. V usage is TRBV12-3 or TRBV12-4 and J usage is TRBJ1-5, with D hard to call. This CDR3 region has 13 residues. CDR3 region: CASSLAGDQPQHF. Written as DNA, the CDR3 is TGTGCCAGCAGCTTAGCCGGGGATCAGCCCCAGCATTTT.

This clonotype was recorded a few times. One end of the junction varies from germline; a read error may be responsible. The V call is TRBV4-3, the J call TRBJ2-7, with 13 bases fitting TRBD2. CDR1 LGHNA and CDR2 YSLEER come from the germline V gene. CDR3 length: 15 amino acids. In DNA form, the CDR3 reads TGCGCCAGCGGCCAGGGACTAGCGGGAATCTACGAGCAGTACTTC. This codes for CASGQGLAGIYEQYF.

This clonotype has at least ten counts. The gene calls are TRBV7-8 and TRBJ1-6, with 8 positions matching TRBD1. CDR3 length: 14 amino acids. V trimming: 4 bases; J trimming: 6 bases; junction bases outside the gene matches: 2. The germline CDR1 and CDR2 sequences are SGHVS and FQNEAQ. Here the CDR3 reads CASSSGQGNSPLHF. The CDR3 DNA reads TGTGCCAGCAGCTCAGGACAGGGTAATTCACCCCTCCACTTT.

The CDR3 spells CASSYLGPAGRQYV. The CDR3 DNA follows: TGTGCCAGCAGTTACTTGGGACCTGCGGGGAGACAGTACGTC. The chain uses TRBV6-2 or TRBV6-3 and TRBJ2-7; tentatively, D is TRBD2 (6 bases). Trimming took off 1 base at V and 10 bases at J, with 17 bases between the two ends. Germline V CDR1 and CDR2: MNHEY, SVGEGT. This CDR3 spans 14 amino acids.

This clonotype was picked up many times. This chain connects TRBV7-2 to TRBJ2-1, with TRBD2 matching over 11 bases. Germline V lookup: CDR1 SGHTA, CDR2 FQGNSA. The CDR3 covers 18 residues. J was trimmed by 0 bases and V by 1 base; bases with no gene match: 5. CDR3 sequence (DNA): TGTGCCAGCAGCTTAGGACTAGCGGGAAGGAGCTCCTACAATGAGCAGTTCTTC. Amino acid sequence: CASSLGLAGRSSYNEQFF.

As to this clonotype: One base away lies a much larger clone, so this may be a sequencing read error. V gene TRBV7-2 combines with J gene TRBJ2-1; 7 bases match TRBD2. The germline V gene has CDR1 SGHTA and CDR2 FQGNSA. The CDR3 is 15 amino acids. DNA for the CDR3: TGTGCCAGCAGCGCCTCTAGCGGCTCCTACTATGAGCAGTTCTTC. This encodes CASSASSGSYYEQFF.

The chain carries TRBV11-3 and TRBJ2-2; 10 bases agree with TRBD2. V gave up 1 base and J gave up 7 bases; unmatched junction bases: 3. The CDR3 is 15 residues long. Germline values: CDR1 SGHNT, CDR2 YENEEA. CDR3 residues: CASSLASGSFGELFF. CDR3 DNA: TGTGCCAGCAGCTTAGCTAGCGGGAGTTTCGGGGAGCTGTTTTTT.

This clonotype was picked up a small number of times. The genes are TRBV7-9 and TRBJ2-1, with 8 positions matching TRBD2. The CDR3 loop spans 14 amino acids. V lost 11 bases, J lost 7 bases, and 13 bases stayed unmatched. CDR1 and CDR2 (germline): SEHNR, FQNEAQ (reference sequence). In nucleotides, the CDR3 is TGTGCCGGTGGGGGACTAGGTAATACGAATGAGCAGTTCTTC. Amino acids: CAGGGLGNTNEQFF.

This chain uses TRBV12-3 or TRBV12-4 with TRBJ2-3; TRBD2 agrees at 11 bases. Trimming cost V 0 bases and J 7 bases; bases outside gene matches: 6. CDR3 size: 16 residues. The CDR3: CASSLALGLAAHTQYF. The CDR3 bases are TGTGCCAGCAGTTTAGCGTTGGGACTAGCGGCCCATACGCAGTATTTT.

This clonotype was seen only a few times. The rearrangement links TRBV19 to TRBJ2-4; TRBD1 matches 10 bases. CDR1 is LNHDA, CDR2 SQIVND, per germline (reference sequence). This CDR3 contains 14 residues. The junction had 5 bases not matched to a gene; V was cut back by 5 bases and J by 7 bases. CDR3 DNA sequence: TGTGCCAGTAGTGCGACAGGGGGCAAGAACATTCAGTACTTC. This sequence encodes CASSATGGKNIQYF.

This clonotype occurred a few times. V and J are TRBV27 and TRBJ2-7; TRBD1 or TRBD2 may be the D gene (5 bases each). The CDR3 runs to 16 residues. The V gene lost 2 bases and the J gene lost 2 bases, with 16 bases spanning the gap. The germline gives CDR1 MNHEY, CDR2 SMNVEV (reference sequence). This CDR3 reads CASSLGRRQGAYEQYF. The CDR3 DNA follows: TGTGCCAGCAGTTTAGGCAGGAGGCAGGGAGCCTACGAGCAGTACTTC.

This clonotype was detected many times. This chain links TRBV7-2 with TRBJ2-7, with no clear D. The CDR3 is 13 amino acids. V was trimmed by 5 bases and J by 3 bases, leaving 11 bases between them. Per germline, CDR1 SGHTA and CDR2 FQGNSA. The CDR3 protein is CASSTGLFYEQYF. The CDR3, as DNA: TGTGCCAGCAGCACGGGCCTGTTCTACGAGCAGTACTTC.

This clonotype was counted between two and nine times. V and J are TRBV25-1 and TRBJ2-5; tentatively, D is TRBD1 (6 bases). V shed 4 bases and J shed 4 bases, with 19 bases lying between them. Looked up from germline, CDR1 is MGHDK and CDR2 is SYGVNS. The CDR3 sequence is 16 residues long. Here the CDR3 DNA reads TGTGCCAGCAGTGGTACCAGGGGCGCTACCATAGAGACCCAGTACTTC. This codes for CASSGTRGATIETQYF.

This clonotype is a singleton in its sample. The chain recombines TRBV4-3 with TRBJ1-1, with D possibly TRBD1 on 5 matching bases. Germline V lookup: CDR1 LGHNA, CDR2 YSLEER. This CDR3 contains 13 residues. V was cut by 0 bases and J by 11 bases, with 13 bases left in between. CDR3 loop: CASSQEIQGTAFF. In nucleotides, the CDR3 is TGCGCCAGCAGCCAAGAAATCCAAGGGACCGCTTTCTTT.

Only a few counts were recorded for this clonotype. This CDR3 is CASSGSNGGNQPQHF. CDR3 sequence (DNA): TGTGCCAGCAGTGGGAGTAACGGGGGCAATCAGCCCCAGCATTTT. The gene calls are TRBV7-2 and TRBJ1-5, with D unresolved. Germline V gene lookup returns CDR1 SGHTA and CDR2 FQGNSA. The CDR3 extends over 15 amino acids. Trimming pared 6 bases from V and 2 bases from J, leaving 14 bases between.

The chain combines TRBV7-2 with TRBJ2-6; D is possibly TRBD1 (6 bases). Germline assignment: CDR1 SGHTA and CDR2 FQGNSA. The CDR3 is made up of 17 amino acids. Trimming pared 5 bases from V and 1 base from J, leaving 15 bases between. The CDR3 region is CASSRRRTESGANVLTF. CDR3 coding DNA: TGTGCCAGCAGCCGCAGGAGGACAGAATCTGGGGCCAACGTCCTGACTTTC.

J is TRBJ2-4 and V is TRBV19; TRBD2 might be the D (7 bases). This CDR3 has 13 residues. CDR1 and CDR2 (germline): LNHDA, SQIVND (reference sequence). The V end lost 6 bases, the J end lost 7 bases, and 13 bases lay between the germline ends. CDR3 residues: CASSVQGGNIQYF. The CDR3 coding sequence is TGTGCCAGTAGCGTACAGGGAGGGAACATTCAGTACTTC.

CDR3 coding DNA: TGTGCCAGCAGCTTAGATAGCTGGCGGGCCGACCTGGAGCGGAACACTGAAGCTTTCTTT. Protein product: CASSLDSWRADLERNTEAFF. The chain is built from TRBV11-3 and TRBJ1-1; no definite D call. V shed 0 bases and J shed 1 base, with 24 bases lying between them. The CDR3 is made up of 20 amino acids. Germline CDR1 and CDR2: SGHNT and YENEEA.

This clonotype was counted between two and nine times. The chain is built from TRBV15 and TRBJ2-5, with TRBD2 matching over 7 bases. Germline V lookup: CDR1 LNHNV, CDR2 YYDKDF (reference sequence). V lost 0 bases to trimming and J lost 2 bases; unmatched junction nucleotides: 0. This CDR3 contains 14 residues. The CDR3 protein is CATSREGLQETQYF. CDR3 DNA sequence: TGTGCCACCAGCAGAGAGGGACTACAAGAGACCCAGTACTTC.

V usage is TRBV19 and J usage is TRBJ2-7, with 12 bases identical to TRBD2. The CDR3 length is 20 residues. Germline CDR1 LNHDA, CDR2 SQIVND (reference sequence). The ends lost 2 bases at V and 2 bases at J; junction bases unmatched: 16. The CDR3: CASSIPGSSGRAAATYEQYF. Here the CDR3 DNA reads TGTGCCAGTAGTATACCCGGCTCTAGCGGGAGGGCCGCGGCGACCTACGAGCAGTACTTC. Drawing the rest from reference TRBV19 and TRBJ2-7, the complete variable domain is DGGITQSPKYLFRKEGQNVTLSCEQNLNHDAMYWYRQDPGQGLRLIYYSQIVNDFQKGDIAEGYSVSREKKESFPLTVTSAQKNPTAFYLCASSIPGSSGRAAATYEQYFGPGTRLTVT.

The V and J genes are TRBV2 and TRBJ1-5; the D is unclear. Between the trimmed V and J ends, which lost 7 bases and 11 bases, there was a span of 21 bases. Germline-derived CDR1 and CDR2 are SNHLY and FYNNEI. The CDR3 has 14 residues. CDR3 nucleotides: TGTGCCAGCACCACAGACGAGAGCCTAAGGGCCCAGCATTTT. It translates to CASTTDESLRAQHF.

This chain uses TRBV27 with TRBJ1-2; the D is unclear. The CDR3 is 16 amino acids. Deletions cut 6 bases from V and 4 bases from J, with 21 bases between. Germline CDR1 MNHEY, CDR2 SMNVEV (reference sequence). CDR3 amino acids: CASRFTTKGAGYGYTF. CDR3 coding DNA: TGTGCCAGCAGGTTCACAACCAAAGGTGCTGGCTATGGCTACACCTTC.

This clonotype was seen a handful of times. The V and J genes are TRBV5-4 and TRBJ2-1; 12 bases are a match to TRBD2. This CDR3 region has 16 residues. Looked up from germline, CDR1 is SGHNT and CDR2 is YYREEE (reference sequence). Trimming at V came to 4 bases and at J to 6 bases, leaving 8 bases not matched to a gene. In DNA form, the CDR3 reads TGTGCCAGCAGCGGCGGACTAGCGGGGAAGTTCAATGAGCAGTTCTTC. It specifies CASSGGLAGKFNEQFF.

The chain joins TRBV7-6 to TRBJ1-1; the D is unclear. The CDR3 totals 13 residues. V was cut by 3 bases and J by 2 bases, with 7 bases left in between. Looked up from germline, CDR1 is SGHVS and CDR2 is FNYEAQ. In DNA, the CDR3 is TGTGCCAGCAGCTTGTTGGACAACACTGAAGCTTTCTTT. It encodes CASSLLDNTEAFF.

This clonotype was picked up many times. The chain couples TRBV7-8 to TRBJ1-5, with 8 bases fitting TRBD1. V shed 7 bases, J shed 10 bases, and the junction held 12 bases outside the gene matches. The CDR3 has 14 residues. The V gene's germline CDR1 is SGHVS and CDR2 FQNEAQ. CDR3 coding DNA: TGTGCCAGCAAGCAGACGACAGGGGATGGCCCCCAGCATTTT. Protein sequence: CASKQTTGDGPQHF.

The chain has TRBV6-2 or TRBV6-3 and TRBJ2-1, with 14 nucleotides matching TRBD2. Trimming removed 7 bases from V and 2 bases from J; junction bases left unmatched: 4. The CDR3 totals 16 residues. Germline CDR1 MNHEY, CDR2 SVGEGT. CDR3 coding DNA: TGTGCCAGCAATAGACTAGCGGGAGGGGCCTACAATGAGCAGTTCTTC. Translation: CASNRLAGGAYNEQFF.

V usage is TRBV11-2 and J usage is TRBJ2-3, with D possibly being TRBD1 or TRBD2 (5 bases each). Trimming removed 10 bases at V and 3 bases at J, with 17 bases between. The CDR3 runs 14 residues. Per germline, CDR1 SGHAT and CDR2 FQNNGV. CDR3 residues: CATIPGPRTDTQYF. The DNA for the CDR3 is TGTGCCACAATACCGGGACCCCGGACAGATACGCAGTATTTT.